This T cell receptor beta chain was recovered during a study of T cell clones after liver transplantation. Produced via immunoSEQ multiplex PCR; TCRdb's table is partial and in-frame only. The data hold approximately 18,000 clones, with around 91% observed a single time. The material was CD8+ T cells from blood, obtained around 45 months after liver transplant. The sequence was collected from a human patient who received a liver transplant. Part of the T cells may come from the graft donor.

This chain's CDR3 is CASSFTGFGSTEAFF. The CDR3 nucleotides read TGTGCCAGCAGTTTTACAGGGTTCGGTAGCACTGAAGCTTTCTTT. The chain has TRBV27 and TRBJ1-1; TRBD1 is a possible D gene (6 bases). V dropped 3 bases and J dropped 4 bases, with 15 bases sitting between them. Germline V lookup: CDR1 MNHEY, CDR2 SMNVEV (reference sequence). There are 15 residues in the CDR3.